This T cell receptor (beta chain) is drawn from a study of cytotoxic CD8 clonotypes in ibrutinib-treated CLL. Study at large: The group held more than 10 relapsed/refractory and under 16 treatment-naive patients, with some 17 IGHV unmutated.

Target depth was 1 in 200,000 to 1 in 1 million T cells, about 10x per clonotype. The assay was immunoSEQ multiplex PCR, and TCRdb's table has in-frame clones only and misses some. The profile shows 250,000 to 350,000 clones, less than 85% of them singletons. This receptor was taken from a human donor with chronic lymphocytic leukemia. This sample comprised PBMCs, obtained at disease progression, from a patient treated with ibrutinib.

In DNA, the CDR3 is TGTGCCAGCTCACCGTCAACAGGGTTGAGCTCCTACGAGCAGTACTTC. It translates to CASSPSTGLSSYEQYF. This sequence joins TRBV18 and TRBJ2-7, with D possibly TRBD1 on 6 matching bases. The CDR3 loop spans 16 amino acids. The V and J ends lost 3 bases and 0 bases respectively, with 15 bases between them. Germline assignment: CDR1 KGHSH and CDR2 LQKENI.